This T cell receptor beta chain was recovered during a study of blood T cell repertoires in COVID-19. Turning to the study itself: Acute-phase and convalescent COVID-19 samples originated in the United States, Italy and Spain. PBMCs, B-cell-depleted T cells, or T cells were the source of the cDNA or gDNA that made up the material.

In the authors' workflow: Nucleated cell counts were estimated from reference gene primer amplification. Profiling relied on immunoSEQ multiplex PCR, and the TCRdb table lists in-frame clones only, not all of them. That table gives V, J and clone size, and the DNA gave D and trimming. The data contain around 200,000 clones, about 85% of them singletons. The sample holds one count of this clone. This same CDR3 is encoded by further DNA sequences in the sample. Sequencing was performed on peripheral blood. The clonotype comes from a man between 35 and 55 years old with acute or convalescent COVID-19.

The chain's CDR3 is CASSPGTSGYNEQFF. The CDR3 DNA sequence: TGTGCCAGCTCACCCGGGACTAGCGGGTACAATGAGCAGTTCTTC. V usage is TRBV18 and J usage is TRBJ2-1; the match to TRBD2 covers 12 bases. The CDR3 runs 15 residues. V dropped 3 bases and J dropped 4; count of bases not matched to a gene: 1. Per the germline V gene, CDR1 is KGHSH and CDR2 is LQKENI.